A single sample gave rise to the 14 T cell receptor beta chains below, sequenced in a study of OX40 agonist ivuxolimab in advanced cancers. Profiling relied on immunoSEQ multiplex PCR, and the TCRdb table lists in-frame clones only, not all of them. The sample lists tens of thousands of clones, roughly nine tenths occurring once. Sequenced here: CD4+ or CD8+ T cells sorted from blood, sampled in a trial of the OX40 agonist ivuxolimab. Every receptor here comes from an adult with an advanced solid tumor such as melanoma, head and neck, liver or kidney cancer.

CDR3 sequence: CASSSVGLAGLNEQFF. The CDR3, as DNA: TGCGCCAGCAGCTCCGTGGGGTTAGCGGGACTAAATGAGCAGTTCTTC. The V gene is TRBV5-1, the J gene TRBJ2-1; TRBD2 agrees at 8 bases. Germline V gives CDR1 SGHRS, CDR2 YFSETQ. Germline trimming cut 3 bases from V and 7 bases from J; bases unmatched to any gene: 12. This CDR3 is 16 amino acids long. Together with reference TRBV5-1 and TRBJ2-1, the CDR3 gives the full variable domain: KAGVTQTPRYLIKTRGQQVTLSCSPISGHRSVSWYQQTPGQGLQFLFEYFSETQRNKGNFPGRFSGRQFSNSRSEMNVSTLELGDSALYLCASSSVGLAGLNEQFFGPGTRLTVL.

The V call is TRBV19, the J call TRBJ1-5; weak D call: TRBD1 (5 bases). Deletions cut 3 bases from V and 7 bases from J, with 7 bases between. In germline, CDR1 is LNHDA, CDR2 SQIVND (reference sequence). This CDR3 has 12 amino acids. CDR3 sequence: CASSMTEQPQHF. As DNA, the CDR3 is TGTGCCAGTAGTATGACAGAACAGCCCCAGCATTTT.

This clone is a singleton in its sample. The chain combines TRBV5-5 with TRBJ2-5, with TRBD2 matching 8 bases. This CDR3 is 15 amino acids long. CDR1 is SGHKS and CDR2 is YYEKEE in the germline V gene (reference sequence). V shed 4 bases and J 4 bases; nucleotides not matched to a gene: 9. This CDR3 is CASSRGAGVAETQYF. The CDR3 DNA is TGTGCCAGCAGCCGAGGAGCGGGAGTGGCAGAGACCCAGTACTTC.

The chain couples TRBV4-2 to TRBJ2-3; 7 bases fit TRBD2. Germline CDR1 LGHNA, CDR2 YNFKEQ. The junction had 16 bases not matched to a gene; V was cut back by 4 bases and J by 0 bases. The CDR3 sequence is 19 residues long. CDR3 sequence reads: CASSPQIFRLAASTDTQYF. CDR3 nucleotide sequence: TGTGCCAGCAGCCCTCAAATATTTCGACTAGCAGCTAGCACAGATACGCAGTATTTT.

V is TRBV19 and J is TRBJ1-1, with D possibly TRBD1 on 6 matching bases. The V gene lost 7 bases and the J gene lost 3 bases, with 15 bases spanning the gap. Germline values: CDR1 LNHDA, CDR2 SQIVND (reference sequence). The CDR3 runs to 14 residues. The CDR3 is CASTGAGGYTEAFF. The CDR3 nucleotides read TGTGCCAGTACGGGGGCGGGGGGCTACACTGAAGCTTTCTTT.

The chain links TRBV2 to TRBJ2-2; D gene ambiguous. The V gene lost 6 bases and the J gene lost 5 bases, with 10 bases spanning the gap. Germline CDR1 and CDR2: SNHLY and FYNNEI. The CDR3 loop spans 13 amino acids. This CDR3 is CASRSTGTGELFF. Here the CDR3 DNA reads TGTGCCAGCAGAAGCACTGGAACCGGGGAGCTGTTTTTT.

The CDR3 DNA is TGTGCCAGCAGCCAAGTCACCGCGGGGACTGAAGCTTTCTTT. Protein sequence: CASSQVTAGTEAFF. The rearrangement joins TRBV16 to TRBJ1-1; D unresolved. This CDR3 region has 14 residues. Germline V gene data show CDR1 as KGHSY and CDR2 as FQNENV. Between the trimmed V and J ends, which lost 2 bases and 5 bases, there was a span of 12 bases.

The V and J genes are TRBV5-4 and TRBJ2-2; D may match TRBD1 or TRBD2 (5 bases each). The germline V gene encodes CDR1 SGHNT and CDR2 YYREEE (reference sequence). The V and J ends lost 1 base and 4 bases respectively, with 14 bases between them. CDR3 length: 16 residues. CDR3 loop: CASSLFIGAGTGELFF. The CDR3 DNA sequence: TGTGCCAGCAGCTTGTTCATTGGGGCGGGCACCGGGGAGCTGTTTTTT.

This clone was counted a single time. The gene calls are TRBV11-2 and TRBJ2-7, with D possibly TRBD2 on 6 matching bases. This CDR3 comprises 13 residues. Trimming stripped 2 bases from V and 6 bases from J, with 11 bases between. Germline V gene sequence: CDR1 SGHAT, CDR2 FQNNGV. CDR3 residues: CASSLRAGSEQYF. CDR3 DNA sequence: TGTGCCAGCAGCTTAAGGGCGGGGTCCGAGCAGTACTTC.

The CDR3 DNA reads as TGTGCCAGTAGTAGAACAGGGACTAGCGTGTACAATGAGCAGTTCTTC. It is translated as CASSRTGTSVYNEQFF. The chain has TRBV19 and TRBJ2-1, with 10 positions matching TRBD2. V trimming: 4 bases; J trimming: 4 bases; junction bases outside the gene matches: 7. CDR3 size: 16 residues. Germline-derived CDR1 and CDR2 are LNHDA and SQIVND (reference sequence). The entire variable domain, with the rest obtained from reference TRBV19 and TRBJ2-1, is as follows: DGGITQSPKYLFRKEGQNVTLSCEQNLNHDAMYWYRQDPGQGLRLIYYSQIVNDFQKGDIAEGYSVSREKKESFPLTVTSAQKNPTAFYLCASSRTGTSVYNEQFFGPGTRLTVL.

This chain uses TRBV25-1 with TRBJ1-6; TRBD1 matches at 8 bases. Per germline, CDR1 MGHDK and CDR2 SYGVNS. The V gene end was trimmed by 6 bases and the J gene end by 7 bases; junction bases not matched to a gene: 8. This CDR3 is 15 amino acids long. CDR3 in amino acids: CASRSGTGSNSPLHF. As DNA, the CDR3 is TGTGCCAGCAGAAGCGGGACAGGTAGCAATTCACCCCTCCACTTT.

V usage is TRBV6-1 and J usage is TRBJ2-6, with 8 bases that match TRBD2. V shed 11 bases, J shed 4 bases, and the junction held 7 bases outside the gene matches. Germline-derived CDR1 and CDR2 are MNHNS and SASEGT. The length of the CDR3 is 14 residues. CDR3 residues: CAYSGSSGANVLTF. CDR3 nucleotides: TGTGCCTACAGCGGGAGCTCCGGGGCCAACGTCCTGACTTTC.

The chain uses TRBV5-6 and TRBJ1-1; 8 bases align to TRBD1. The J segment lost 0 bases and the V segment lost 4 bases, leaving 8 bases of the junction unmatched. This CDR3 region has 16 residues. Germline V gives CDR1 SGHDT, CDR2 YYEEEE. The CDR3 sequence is CASSPWDRRMNTEAFF. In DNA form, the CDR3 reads TGTGCCAGCAGCCCGTGGGACAGGAGGATGAACACTGAAGCTTTCTTT.

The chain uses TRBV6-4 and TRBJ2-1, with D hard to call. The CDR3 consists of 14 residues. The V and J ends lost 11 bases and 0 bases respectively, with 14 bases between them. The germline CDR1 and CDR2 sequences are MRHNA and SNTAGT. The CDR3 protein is CASSSGDSYNEQFF. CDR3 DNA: TGTGCCTCTTCGAGTGGGGACTCCTACAATGAGCAGTTCTTC.